A selection of T cell receptor beta chains follows, all from one sample in a study of blood T cell repertoires in COVID-19. Assay used: immunoSEQ multiplex PCR; TCRdb lists only in-frame clones, some missing. The table has some 16,000 clones, around nine tenths seen once. The sequencing sample was made of peripheral blood. These receptors all stem from a human donor in a cohort sampled during active COVID-19. The CDR3 runs from the conserved cysteine through the conserved F or W.

cdr3_aa j_call v_call cdr3_length
CASSLSAGRETQYF TRBJ2-5 TRBV7-3 14
CASSTGTGASPLHF TRBJ1-6 TRBV7-3 14
CASSRMGQGTDTQYF TRBJ2-3 TRBV6-5 15
CASKRGGQETQYF TRBJ2-5 TRBV28 13
CASRGTEGLGYGYTF TRBJ1-2 TRBV6-5 15
CASSESGTDTQYF TRBJ2-3 TRBV6-4 13
CASSQDAGQETQYF TRBJ2-5 TRBV3-1/TRBV3-2 14
CASSPRGLYEQYF TRBJ2-7 TRBV4-3 13
CATSRGRTYEQYF TRBJ2-7 TRBV15 13
CATSPEGDTEAFF TRBJ1-1 TRBV19 13
CASSFGGGGRHHEQFF TRBJ2-1 TRBV7-3 16
CASSYSISATHHRETQYF TRBJ2-5 TRBV6-2/TRBV6-3 18
CASSLFGWTSGANVLTF TRBJ2-6 TRBV7-9 17
CASSLYENPSNSPLHF TRBJ1-6 TRBV5-6 16
CASSQAFVAGGMNTGELFF TRBJ2-2 TRBV4-2 19
CASSGGSDRWGYEQFF TRBJ2-1 TRBV11-2 16
CASSPGQSTDTQYF TRBJ2-3 TRBV18 14
CASSQGQPYGYTF TRBJ1-2 TRBV4-1 13
CASSVSSGNTIYF TRBJ1-3 TRBV5-1 13
CASSPQKGGTATNEKLFF TRBJ1-4 TRBV6-2/TRBV6-3 18
CASSPTNTEAFF TRBJ1-1 TRBV9 12
CASSLVGGIPGITNTGELFF TRBJ2-2 TRBV5-1 20
CASSSTGGNTEAFF TRBJ1-1 TRBV6-5 14
CASSPSGGAETQYF TRBJ2-5 TRBV7-2 14
CASSSRDRGRETQYF TRBJ2-5 TRBV11-1 15
CASSPGTGILTGELFF TRBJ2-2 TRBV5-8 16
CASSYGTGGTQYF TRBJ2-5 TRBV6-6 13
CASSPPWTGVGGYTF TRBJ1-2 TRBV9 15
CASSVGVGTRMEQYF TRBJ2-7 TRBV9 15
CASSSGGGWAYEQYF TRBJ2-7 TRBV11-2 15
CASSFTSGGSVEQFF TRBJ2-1 TRBV7-3 15
CASSPPTGREQYF TRBJ2-7 TRBV6-6 13
CASSMTGQETQYF TRBJ2-5 TRBV19 13
CSVERTSGGSDTQYF TRBJ2-3 TRBV29-1 15
CASLPRGTGTEAFF TRBJ1-1 TRBV28 14
CASSQNRGGNTEAFF TRBJ1-1 TRBV4-1 15
CASSFIRGYIGNGTEAFF TRBJ1-1 TRBV27 18
CASSPSGGDTQYF TRBJ2-3 TRBV7-9 13
CASSLVNGNQPQHF TRBJ1-5 TRBV7-9 14
CSVELTVKSSYEQYF TRBJ2-7 TRBV29-1 15
CASSAFSGGETQYF TRBJ2-5 TRBV9 14
CASSLGDSSYEQYF TRBJ2-7 TRBV5-1 14
CASSLREGYDTEAFF TRBJ1-1 TRBV5-6 15
CATSDSTLAGGSNEQFF TRBJ2-1 TRBV24-1 17
CASSFGPEGNTEAFF TRBJ1-1 TRBV7-9 15
CSASPLAGYNEQFF TRBJ2-1 TRBV20-1 14
CASSPEAGPGPDTQYF TRBJ2-3 TRBV18 16
CASSVGVAGSYEQYF TRBJ2-7 TRBV9 15
CASNPGGANTGELFF TRBJ2-2 TRBV7-3 15
CASSLDRQGTDEQYF TRBJ2-7 TRBV5-1 15
CASSLQGGDYGYTF TRBJ1-2 TRBV7-3 14